The T cell receptor (beta chain) described here comes from a study of cytomegalovirus exposure and HLA in healthy donors. The germline V gene encodes CDR1 WSHSY and CDR2 SAAADI. The CDR3 has 12 residues. V shed 6 bases, J shed 14 bases, and the junction held 12 bases outside the gene matches. PCR used 60 Vbeta primers and 13 Jbeta primers. Only in-frame clones appear in the TCRdb table, and some are missing; sequencing was by immunoSEQ multiplex PCR. This repertoire shows around 250,000 clones, about 86% found once; its top ten account for about 7.5%. Source material: PBMCs. The V gene is TRBV10-2, the J gene TRBJ1-1; 7 bases map to TRBD1. The receptor's source is a woman in her fifties or sixties in good health and CMV-seropositive. The CDR3 loop is CASSVTDRETFF. The CDR3 nucleotides are TGCGCCAGCAGCGTGACCGACAGGGAAACATTCTTT.